A single sample gave rise to the 14 T cell receptor beta chains below, sequenced in a study of Ad26.COV2.S vaccination and SARS-CoV-2 variants. Clones were read by immunoSEQ multiplex PCR, and TCRdb kept only the in-frame ones, dropping some. The profile shows 430,000 or so clones, 80% to 90% of them singletons. Treatment meaning: 19 received Ad26.COV2.S at low or high dose, single or two shots; roughly five received placebo; per-sample allocation not given. Each sample was drawn 63 days after the first injection (of vaccine or placebo). This material consisted of peripheral blood, taken in a trial of Ad26.COV2.S vaccine versus placebo. The source of these receptors is a person between 18 and 65 years old who received the Ad26.COV2.S COVID-19 vaccine or a placebo.

The chain combines TRBV6-5 with TRBJ2-1; D is possibly TRBD1 (6 bases). Trimming took 2 bases from V and 1 from J, leaving 9 bases between them. CDR1 and CDR2 from the germline V gene are MNHEY and SVGAGI. The CDR3 contains 15 residues. CDR3 in DNA: TGTGCCAGCAGTTACACAGGGTCGTCCTACAATGAGCAGTTCTTC. Protein: CASSYTGSSYNEQFF.

This chain joins TRBV24-1 and TRBJ2-3; D may be TRBD2 (7 bases). Germline CDR1 is KGHDR and CDR2 is SFDVKD. The CDR3 consists of 17 residues. Trimming took off 1 base at V and 2 bases at J, with 15 bases between the two ends. CDR3 in amino acids: CATSDFKGGGFTDTQYF. The CDR3 DNA sequence: TGTGCCACCAGTGATTTCAAGGGAGGGGGTTTCACAGATACGCAGTATTTT.

The chain joins TRBV5-1 to TRBJ2-3; 9 nucleotides match TRBD1. Germline V lookup: CDR1 SGHRS, CDR2 YFSETQ. V lost 2 bases and J lost 8; bases outside the gene matches: 6. This CDR3 has 14 residues. The CDR3 DNA sequence: TGCGCCAGCAGCTTCCAGGACAGGGGAGGTACGCAGTATTTT. Translation gives CASSFQDRGGTQYF.

The rearrangement joins TRBV5-1 to TRBJ2-1, with 10 nucleotides matching TRBD2. The trim removed 2 bases at V and 8 bases at J, leaving 13 bases unmatched. CDR3 length: 17 amino acids. Germline V gene lookup returns CDR1 SGHRS and CDR2 YFSETQ. DNA for the CDR3: TGCGCCAGCAGCTTTGGATCTAGCGGGAGAGTGAAGCATGAGCAGTTCTTC. It translates to CASSFGSSGRVKHEQFF.

V usage is TRBV18 and J usage is TRBJ2-1; 7 bases align to TRBD1. The CDR3 consists of 15 residues. Germline V gene sequence: CDR1 KGHSH, CDR2 LQKENI. Germline trimming cut 6 bases from V and 7 bases from J; bases unmatched to any gene: 12. CDR3 loop: CASSGTVVPTNEQFF. DNA of the CDR3: TGTGCCAGCTCGGGGACAGTAGTTCCCACGAATGAGCAGTTCTTC.

This clone was recorded a few times. The gene calls are TRBV9 and TRBJ1-1, with TRBD1 matching 8 bases. Losses at the gene ends were 4 bases for V and 4 bases for J; bases not matched to a gene: 12. Germline V gene sequence: CDR1 SGDLS, CDR2 YYNGEE. The CDR3 length is 16 residues. The CDR3 region has the DNA TGTGCCAGCAGCACGGGGCTTCAGGGGGCTGGCACTGAAGCTTTCTTT. This translates into CASSTGLQGAGTEAFF. The whole variable domain, filled in from reference TRBV9 and TRBJ1-1, reads DSGVTQTPKHLITATGQRVTLRCSPRSGDLSVYWYQQSLDQGLQFLIQYYNGEERAKGNILERFSAQQFPDLHSELNLSSLELGDSALYFCASSTGLQGAGTEAFFGQGTRLTVV.

The rearrangement links TRBV18 to TRBJ2-2; the D call may be TRBD1 or TRBD2 (5 bases each). CDR1 is KGHSH and CDR2 is LQKENI in the germline V gene. The V and J ends lost 4 bases and 6 bases respectively, with 15 bases between them. The CDR3 consists of 15 residues. CDR3 coding DNA: TGTGCCAGCTCACGGGACGCAGTTCCCCCCGGGGAGCTGTTTTTT. Protein: CASSRDAVPPGELFF.

Here the CDR3 reads CASSQHDSNYGYTF. The CDR3 DNA follows: TGTGCCAGCAGTCAGCATGACAGCAACTATGGCTACACCTTC. This chain links TRBV6-5 with TRBJ1-2; perhaps TRBD1 as D (5 bases). The CDR3 runs to 14 residues. Germline V gives CDR1 MNHEY, CDR2 SVGAGI. Between the trimmed V and J ends, which lost 5 bases and 2 bases, there was a span of 12 bases.

This chain links TRBV9 with TRBJ1-2, with D unresolved. The CDR3 has 15 residues. Trimming pared 2 bases from V and 8 bases from J, leaving 19 bases between. Germline assignment: CDR1 SGDLS and CDR2 YYNGEE. The CDR3 sequence: CASSVVPTTKGGYTF. The CDR3 region has the DNA TGTGCCAGCAGCGTCGTCCCCACCACGAAGGGAGGCTACACCTTC.

The V gene is TRBV5-6, the J gene TRBJ2-5; 7 bases match TRBD2. This CDR3 region has 17 residues. The germline V gene has CDR1 SGHDT and CDR2 YYEEEE. V gave up 0 bases and J gave up 5 bases; unmatched junction bases: 13. The CDR3 protein is CASSLDEYGGGLETQYF. The CDR3 DNA reads as TGTGCCAGCAGCTTGGATGAGTACGGGGGAGGGTTGGAGACCCAGTACTTC.

The chain employs TRBV7-2 and TRBJ1-1; D is unresolved. CDR1 SGHTA and CDR2 FQGNSA come from the germline V gene. Between the trimmed V and J ends, which lost 5 bases and 4 bases, there was a span of 8 bases. The length of the CDR3 is 12 residues. The CDR3 reads CASSRLGTEAFF. DNA for the CDR3: TGTGCCAGCAGCCGGCTCGGCACTGAAGCTTTCTTT. Full variable domain (remainder filled in from reference TRBV7-2 and TRBJ1-1): GAGVSQSPSNKVTEKGKDVELRCDPISGHTALYWYRQSLGQGLEFLIYFQGNSAPDKSGLPSDRFSAERTGGSVSTLTIQRTQQEDSAVYLCASSRLGTEAFFGQGTRLTVV.

The J gene is TRBJ1-1, the V gene TRBV7-2, with 8 nucleotides matching TRBD1. Looked up from germline, CDR1 is SGHTA and CDR2 is FQGNSA. V dropped 3 bases and J dropped 4; count of bases not matched to a gene: 4. This CDR3 is built from 14 residues. The CDR3 DNA is TGTGCCAGCAGCTTCCAGGGGGCCGTCACTGAAGCTTTCTTT. Translation: CASSFQGAVTEAFF.

The rearrangement joins TRBV19 to TRBJ1-5; TRBD1 aligns across 11 bases. This CDR3 has 17 residues. With V trimmed by 4 bases and J by 2 bases, 7 bases remained unmatched. Germline CDR1 reads LNHDA; CDR2 reads SQIVND (reference sequence). As DNA, the CDR3 is TGTGCCAGTAGTAGGGACAGGGGGGGCGTCGGCAATCAGCCCCAGCATTTT. Amino acid sequence: CASSRDRGGVGNQPQHF. Full variable domain (missing parts from reference TRBV19 and TRBJ1-5): DGGITQSPKYLFRKEGQNVTLSCEQNLNHDAMYWYRQDPGQGLRLIYYSQIVNDFQKGDIAEGYSVSREKKESFPLTVTSAQKNPTAFYLCASSRDRGGVGNQPQHFGDGTRLSIL.

The genes are TRBV28 and TRBJ1-4; TRBD1 agrees at 10 bases. This CDR3 comprises 15 residues. The ends lost 10 bases at V and 8 bases at J; junction bases unmatched: 13. Per germline, CDR1 MDHEN and CDR2 SYDVKM. The CDR3 sequence: CATLTRQGAAEKLFF. The DNA for the CDR3 is TGTGCCACCCTTACCCGACAGGGGGCGGCGGAAAAACTGTTTTTT.